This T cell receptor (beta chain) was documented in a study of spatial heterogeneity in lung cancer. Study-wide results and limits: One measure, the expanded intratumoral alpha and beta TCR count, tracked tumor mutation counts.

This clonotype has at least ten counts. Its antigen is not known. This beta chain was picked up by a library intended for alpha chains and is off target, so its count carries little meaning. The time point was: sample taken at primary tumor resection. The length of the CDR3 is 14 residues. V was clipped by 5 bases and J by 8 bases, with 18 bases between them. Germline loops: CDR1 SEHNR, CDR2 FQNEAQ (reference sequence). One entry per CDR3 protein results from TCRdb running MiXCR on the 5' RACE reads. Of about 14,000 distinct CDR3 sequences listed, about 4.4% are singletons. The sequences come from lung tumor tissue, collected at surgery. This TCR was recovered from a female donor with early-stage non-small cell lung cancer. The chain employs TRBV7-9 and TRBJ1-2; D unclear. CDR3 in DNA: TGTGCCAGCAGCCGCGCTGACGGCTATGACGGCTACACCTTC. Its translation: CASSRADGYDGYTF.